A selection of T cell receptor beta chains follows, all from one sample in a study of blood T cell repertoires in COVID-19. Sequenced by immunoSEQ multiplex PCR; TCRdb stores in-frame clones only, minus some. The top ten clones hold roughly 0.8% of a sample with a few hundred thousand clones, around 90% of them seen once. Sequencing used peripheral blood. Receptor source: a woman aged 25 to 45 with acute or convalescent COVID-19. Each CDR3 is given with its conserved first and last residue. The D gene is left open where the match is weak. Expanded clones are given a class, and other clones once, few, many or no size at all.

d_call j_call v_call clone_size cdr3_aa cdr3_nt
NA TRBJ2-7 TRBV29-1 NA CSVEILTGPGEQYF TGCAGCGTTGAGATTCTAACAGGGCCCGGCGAGCAGTACTTC
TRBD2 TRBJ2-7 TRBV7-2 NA CASSLVGLAGLTYEQYF TGTGCCAGCAGCTTAGTCGGCCTAGCGGGACTCACCTACGAGCAGTACTTC
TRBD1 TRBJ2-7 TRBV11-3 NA CASSLDQWGQSSYEQYF TGTGCCAGCAGCTTAGATCAATGGGGACAGAGCTCCTACGAGCAGTACTTC
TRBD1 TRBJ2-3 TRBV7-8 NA CASSQQQGGRSTDTQYF TGTGCCAGCAGCCAACAACAGGGGGGAAGAAGCACAGATACGCAGTATTTT
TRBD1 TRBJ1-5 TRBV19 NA CASKDRGQVQPQHF TGTGCCAGCAAAGACAGGGGGCAGGTTCAGCCCCAGCATTTT
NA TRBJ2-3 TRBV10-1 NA CASSELRDGTDTQYF TGCGCCAGCAGTGAGCTGCGGGATGGCACAGATACGCAGTATTTT
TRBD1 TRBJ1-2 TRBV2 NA CASTEINRGGYTF TGTGCCAGCACCGAAATTAACAGGGGGGGCTACACCTTC
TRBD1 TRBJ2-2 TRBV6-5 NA CASSYGGTGWAGELFF TGTGCCAGCAGTTACGGCGGGACAGGGTGGGCCGGGGAGCTGTTTTTT
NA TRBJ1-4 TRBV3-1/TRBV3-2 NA CASRGGAAEKLFF TGTGCCAGCAGAGGGGGGGCTGCCGAAAAACTGTTTTTT
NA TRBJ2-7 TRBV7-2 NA CASSLLLAYEQYF TGTGCCAGCAGCTTGCTATTGGCCTACGAGCAGTACTTC
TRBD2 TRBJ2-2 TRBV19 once CASTILAGGATGELFF TGTGCCAGTACCATTCTAGCGGGAGGTGCCACCGGGGAGCTGTTTTTT
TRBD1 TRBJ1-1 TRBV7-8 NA CASSLGVTGATEAFF TGTGCCAGCAGCTTAGGTGTGACAGGGGCCACTGAAGCTTTCTTT
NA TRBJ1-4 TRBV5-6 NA CASSFTHSTNEKLFF TGTGCCAGCAGCTTTACTCATTCAACTAATGAAAAACTGTTTTTT
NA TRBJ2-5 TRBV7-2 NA CASSLAMRDGETQYF TGTGCCAGCAGCTTAGCAATGCGGGACGGAGAGACCCAGTACTTC
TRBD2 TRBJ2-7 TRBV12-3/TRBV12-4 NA CASSFRGGYEQYF TGTGCCAGCAGTTTCCGGGGGGGCTACGAGCAGTACTTC
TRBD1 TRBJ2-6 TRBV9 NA CASSGGQGHRSGANVLTF TGTGCCAGCAGCGGGGGACAGGGCCATCGCTCTGGGGCCAACGTCCTGACTTTC
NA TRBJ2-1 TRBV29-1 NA CSAPSSGLYNEQFF TGCAGCGCCCCCTCCAGCGGTCTCTACAATGAGCAGTTCTTC
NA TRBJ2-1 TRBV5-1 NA CASSTAQGREQFF TGCGCCAGCAGCACGGCTCAGGGTCGGGAGCAGTTCTTC
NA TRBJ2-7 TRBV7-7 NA CASSFFRYEQYF TGTGCTAGCAGCTTTTTTCGGTACGAGCAGTACTTC
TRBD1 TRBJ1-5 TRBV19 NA CASSIATGASNQPQHF TGTGCCAGTAGTATAGCAACAGGGGCAAGCAATCAGCCCCAGCATTTT
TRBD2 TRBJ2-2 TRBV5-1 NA CASSLIGRAGTGELFF TGCGCCAGCAGCTTGATCGGGAGGGCTGGCACCGGGGAGCTGTTTTTT
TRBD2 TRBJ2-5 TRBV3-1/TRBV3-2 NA CASSEEEREGRETQYF TGTGCCAGCAGCGAAGAGGAGCGGGAGGGCCGGGAGACCCAGTACTTC
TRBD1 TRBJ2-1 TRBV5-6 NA CASSLDRAIHNEQFF TGTGCCAGCAGCCTGGACAGGGCGATCCACAATGAGCAGTTCTTC
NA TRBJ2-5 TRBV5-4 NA CASSLQKETQYF TGTGCCAGCAGCTTGCAGAAAGAGACCCAGTACTTC
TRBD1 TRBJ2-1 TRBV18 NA CASSQSNRGYNEQFF TGTGCCAGCTCACAGTCCAACAGGGGGTACAATGAGCAGTTCTTC
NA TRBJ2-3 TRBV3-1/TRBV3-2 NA CASSPGGSTDTQYF TGTGCCAGCAGCCCTGGGGGGTCCACAGATACGCAGTATTTT
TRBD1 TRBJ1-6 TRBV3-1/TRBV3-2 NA CASEPGGQGIYSPLHF TGTGCCAGCGAACCAGGGGGACAGGGGATTTATTCACCCCTCCACTTT
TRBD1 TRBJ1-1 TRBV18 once CASSPEWTGREAFF TGTGCCAGCTCACCAGAGTGGACAGGCCGTGAAGCTTTCTTT
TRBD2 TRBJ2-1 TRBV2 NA CASSTTSGSHLRNEQFF TGTGCCAGCAGCACCACTAGCGGGAGCCACTTACGCAATGAGCAGTTCTTC
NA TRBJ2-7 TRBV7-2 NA CASSLLTGSGYEQYF TGTGCCAGCAGCTTATTGACGGGATCGGGCTACGAGCAGTACTTC
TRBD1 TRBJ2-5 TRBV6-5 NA CASSYRTGFLETQYF TGTGCCAGCAGTTATCGGACAGGGTTTTTAGAGACCCAGTACTTC
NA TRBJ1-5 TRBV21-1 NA CASPPCSQPQHF TGTGCCAGCCCTCCCTGCAGTCAGCCCCAGCATTTT
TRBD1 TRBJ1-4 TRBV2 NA CASSEALRGDRDEKLFF TGTGCCAGCAGTGAAGCGCTTCGGGGGGACAGGGACGAAAAACTGTTTTTT
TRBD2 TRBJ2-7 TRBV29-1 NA CSVDLGEGEQYF TGCAGCGTTGATTTAGGGGAGGGAGAGCAGTACTTC
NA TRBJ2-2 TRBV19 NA CASSRVTGELFF TGTGCCAGTAGTAGAGTCACCGGGGAGCTGTTTTTT
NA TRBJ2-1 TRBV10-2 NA CASKGEGEYNEQFF TGCGCCAGCAAGGGGGAGGGGGAATACAATGAGCAGTTCTTC
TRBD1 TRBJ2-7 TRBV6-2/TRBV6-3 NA CASSYSVTGAPYEQYF TGTGCCAGCAGTTACTCAGTGACAGGGGCACCTTACGAGCAGTACTTC
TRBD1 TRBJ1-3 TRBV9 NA CASSARTGVNTIYF TGTGCCAGCAGCGCGAGGACAGGGGTAAACACCATATATTTT
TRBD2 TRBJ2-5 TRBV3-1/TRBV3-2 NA CASTASGRVSETQYF TGTGCCAGCACCGCTAGCGGGAGAGTATCAGAGACCCAGTACTTC
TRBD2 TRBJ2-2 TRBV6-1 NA CASSEGTRFTGELFF TGTGCCAGCAGTGAGGGGACTAGGTTCACCGGGGAGCTGTTTTTT
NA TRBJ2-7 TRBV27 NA CASSGTTYEQYF TGTGCCAGCAGTGGGACAACCTACGAGCAGTACTTC
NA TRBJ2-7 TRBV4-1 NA CASSQDTPGLKSYEQYF TGCGCCAGCAGCCAAGATACGCCGGGACTGAAGTCCTACGAGCAGTACTTC
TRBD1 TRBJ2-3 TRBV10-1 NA CASRDPEDRVTDTQYF TGCGCCAGCAGGGACCCCGAGGACAGGGTCACAGATACGCAGTATTTT
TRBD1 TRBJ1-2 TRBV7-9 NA CASSPGTGYGYTF TGTGCCAGCAGCCCCGGGACAGGCTATGGCTACACCTTC